Each of the 14 T cell receptor beta chains below was sequenced from the same sample in a study of T cell clonality in common variable immunodeficiency. The table came from immunoSEQ multiplex PCR; TCRdb's copy has only in-frame clones and leaves some out. The sample offers fewer than 60,000 clones and no singletons, the top ten holding 2% to 2.5%. Sequencing was performed on peripheral blood mononuclear cells. These receptors were taken from a person aged 18 to 75 in good health.

Ten or more counts support this clone. The CDR3 reads CSARRAGMIYEQYF. CDR3 DNA (partial): TGCAGTGCTAGAAGGGCAGGGATGATCTACGAG. This chain links TRBV20-1 with TRBJ2-7, with D perhaps matching TRBD1 (5 bases). The read terminates 3 residues before the CDR3 end, so the remaining end is supplied by the germline J gene. Trimming removed 2 bases from V and 3 bases from J, with 14 bases in between. The germline CDR1 and CDR2 sequences are DFQATT and SNEGSKA (reference sequence). The CDR3 has 14 amino acids.

Points on this clone: The read comes to an end 3 residues before the CDR3 does, leaving the germline J gene to fill in the end. This chain connects TRBV7-8 to TRBJ1-5; D gene unclear. V lost 0 bases and J lost 6, with 12 bases in between. Germline V lookup: CDR1 SGHVS, CDR2 FQNEAQ. The CDR3 extends over 15 amino acids. Incomplete CDR3 DNA: TGTGCCAGCAGCTTAGCGGTGGGCAGGAGTCAGCCC. Its translation: CASSLAVGRSQP. The full CDR3 is CASSLAVGRSQPQHF.

Many counts were recorded for this clone. The read finishes 3 residues shy of the CDR3 end, and the germline J gene is used to complete it. The chain uses TRBV19 and TRBJ1-1; 8 nucleotides match TRBD1. The trim removed 4 bases at V and 2 bases at J, leaving 6 bases unmatched. The CDR3 length is 15 residues. Per germline, CDR1 LNHDA and CDR2 SQIVND (reference sequence). CDR3 DNA (partial): TGTGCCAGTAGTACGATGGGACAGGCAAACACTGAA. As protein: CASSTMGQANTE. Given in full, the CDR3 is CASSTMGQANTEAFF.

Notes on this clone: The read ends 3 residues shy of where the CDR3 ends; the end is completed using the germline J gene. The chain carries TRBV29-1 and TRBJ2-7; the match to TRBD1 covers 8 bases. V lost 8 bases and J lost 6; bases outside the gene matches: 9. Germline lookup yields CDR1 SQVTM and CDR2 ANQGSEA. The CDR3 length is 12 residues. CDR3: CSTRLTGAEQYF. CDR3 DNA (partial): TGCAGCACCCGCTTGACAGGGGCCGAG.

This clone was counted at least ten times. Sequencing ends 3 residues short of the CDR3 end; the germline J gene provides the rest. V and J are TRBV7-3 and TRBJ2-6; D possibly corresponds to TRBD2 (6 bases). Germline values: CDR1 SGHTA, CDR2 FQGTGA. The CDR3 spans 17 residues. Trimming removed 3 bases at V and 0 bases at J, with 12 bases between. The DNA read from the CDR3 is TGTGCCAGCAGCTTTGGGACTTTGAGCTCTGGGGCCAACGTC. Amino acid sequence: CASSFGTLSSGANV. The whole CDR3 protein is CASSFGTLSSGANVLTF.

This clone was counted a few times. The read is 3 residues too short to cover the CDR3 end, so that end is filled in from the germline J gene. This sequence joins TRBV30 and TRBJ2-3; the D gene is possibly TRBD1 (5 bases). The CDR3 is 14 residues long. Between the trimmed V and J ends, which lost 4 bases and 1 base, there was a span of 12 bases. The germline V gene encodes CDR1 GTSNPN and CDR2 SVGIG (reference sequence). The sequenced CDR3 bases are TGTGCCTGGAACCCGGCCAGGGGCACAGATACG. Residues: CAWNPARGTDT. The full CDR3 protein is CAWNPARGTDTQYF.

This clone was found many times. Read sequence stops 3 residues before the CDR3 end, and the germline J gene provides the missing end. The chain uses TRBV4-1 and TRBJ2-5, with D possibly matching TRBD2 (7 bases). Germline CDR1 MGHRA, CDR2 YSYEKL. The CDR3 is made up of 17 amino acids. Trimming cost V 6 bases and J 4 bases, with 24 bases left between them. The CDR3 sequence: CASRNIVGGGDPETQYF. The DNA read from the CDR3 is TGCGCCAGCAGGAACATAGTGGGAGGGGGGGACCCAGAGACC.

This clone has ten or more counts. The read ends 3 residues shy of where the CDR3 ends; the end is completed using the germline J gene. This rearrangement joins TRBV20-1 to TRBJ2-1; TRBD2 aligns across 11 bases. Germline trimming cut 4 bases from V and 5 bases from J; bases unmatched to any gene: 4. The CDR3 has 14 residues. CDR1 and CDR2 (germline): DFQATT, SNEGSKA (reference sequence). The covered CDR3 bases are TGCAGTGCTACCGGGACTAGCGGCAACAATGAG. Its translation: CSATGTSGNNE. The whole CDR3 region reads CSATGTSGNNEQFF.

This clone was seen ten or more times. The CDR3 is CASSPGTSLYEQFF. The DNA read from the CDR3 is TGTGCCAGCTCACCAGGGACTAGTTTGTATGAG. This chain connects TRBV18 to TRBJ2-1, with 8 positions matching TRBD2. The read ends 3 residues shy of where the CDR3 ends; the end is completed using the germline J gene. The CDR3 is made up of 14 amino acids. CDR1 KGHSH and CDR2 LQKENI come from the germline V gene. V lost 2 bases and J lost 8; bases outside the gene matches: 5.

This clone was counted many times. The CDR3 end falls 3 residues outside the read, so it is completed with the germline J gene. This chain uses TRBV20-1 with TRBJ2-3, with TRBD2 matching 8 bases. CDR1 and CDR2 from the germline V gene are DFQATT and SNEGSKA (reference sequence). CDR3 length equals 17 residues. J gave up 4 bases and V 1 base, and 13 bases lay outside the gene matches. The CDR3 protein is CSARGDGGLVFADTQYF. The sequenced CDR3 bases are TGCAGTGCTAGAGGAGACGGGGGACTAGTATTTGCAGATACG.

On this clone: The CDR3 end is not reached by the read, which stops 3 residues before it; the germline J gene fills it in. The chain has TRBV11-1 and TRBJ2-5, with D possibly TRBD1 on 5 matching bases. CDR3 length: 15 amino acids. CDR1 and CDR2 (germline): SGHAT, FQDESV (reference sequence). Deletions cut 6 bases from V and 0 bases from J, with 14 bases between. CDR3 DNA (partial): TGTGCCAGCAGTTTGACCAGGGTAAACCAAGAGACC. Residues: CASSLTRVNQET. In full, the CDR3 is CASSLTRVNQETQYF.

This clone was recorded many times. The CDR3 is cut off 3 residues early in the read; its end comes from the germline J gene. V gene TRBV7-3 combines with J gene TRBJ2-3; perhaps TRBD2 as D (6 bases). Germline values: CDR1 SGHTA, CDR2 FQGTGA. The CDR3 extends over 13 amino acids. CDR3 bases read: TGTGCCAGCAGCTTAACGGAGGGGTCGGCG. This gives the protein CASSLTEGSA. The whole CDR3 region reads CASSLTEGSAQYF.

This clone was seen a few times. The read ends 3 residues shy of where the CDR3 ends; the end is completed using the germline J gene. This chain links TRBV2 with TRBJ1-1; a possible D gene is TRBD1 (5 bases). The germline gives CDR1 SNHLY, CDR2 FYNNEI. V shed 7 bases and J shed 1 base, with 16 bases lying between them. The CDR3 contains 15 residues. The sequenced part of the CDR3 DNA is TGTGCCAGCACCTACTGGGGGGGAGGGAACACTGAA. Protein product: CASTYWGGGNTE. The whole CDR3 is CASTYWGGGNTEAFF.

Turning to this clone: The read ends 3 residues early relative to the CDR3; the germline J gene fills the gap. V usage is TRBV7-2 and J usage is TRBJ1-1; possible D gene TRBD1, 6 bases. The CDR3 loop spans 14 amino acids. Germline V lookup: CDR1 SGHTA, CDR2 FQGNSA. V lost 3 bases and J 7 bases, leaving 15 bases between the germline ends. The CDR3: CASSFFGTDSEAFF. CDR3 bases read: TGTGCCAGCAGCTTCTTTGGTACGGACAGTGAA.